The 14 T cell receptor beta chains reported below all come from one sample, sequenced in a study of T cell repertoires in cytomegalovirus infection. The antigens for these receptors are not known. TCRdb itself ran the reads through MiXCR, one entry per CDR3 protein. The sample includes about a million distinct CDR3 sequences, about a third of them seen just once. The source was cultured CD8+ T cells from PBMCs, collected from culture after CMV antigen stimulation. All receptors derive from a human donor in good health (CMV status not recorded). Some clones in this sample may be carry-over from other donors' samples.

This clonotype was observed a few times. The chain is built from TRBV29-1 and TRBJ1-1; 7 nucleotides match TRBD1. There are 14 residues in the CDR3. V shed 1 base, J shed 5 bases, and the junction held 7 bases outside the gene matches. Germline loops: CDR1 SQVTM, CDR2 ANQGSEA. CDR3 DNA: TGCAGCGTTGAAGGTTACAGGGGCAGTACTGAAGCTTTCTTT. It specifies CSVEGYRGSTEAFF.

This clonotype was picked up a small number of times. The rearrangement links TRBV12-3 or TRBV12-4 to TRBJ2-3, with 7 positions matching TRBD2. This CDR3 has 15 amino acids. The J segment lost 5 bases and the V segment lost 3 bases, leaving 8 bases of the junction unmatched. The CDR3 here is CASSFHGLELDTQYF. CDR3 nucleotide sequence: TGTGCCAGCAGTTTTCATGGACTAGAGTTAGATACGCAGTATTTT.

The chain recombines TRBV12-3 or TRBV12-4 with TRBJ1-2; 7 bases align to TRBD1. The V and J ends lost 5 bases and 13 bases, in that order; junction bases with no gene match: 7. CDR3 length equals 11 residues. For the CDR3, the DNA is TGTGCCAGCAGTCCCGGGACAGAGTGCACCTTC. Residues: CASSPGTECTF.

This clonotype was counted many times. V and J are TRBV27 and TRBJ1-2, with 10 bases that match TRBD1. Germline CDR1 MNHEY, CDR2 SMNVEV (reference sequence). This CDR3 has 13 amino acids. V gave up 6 bases and J gave up 8 bases; unmatched junction bases: 6. The CDR3 region is CASSYGTGDGYTF. For the CDR3, the DNA is TGTGCCAGCAGCTATGGGACAGGGGACGGCTACACCTTC.

The CDR3 sequence is CASSTQEGMNTEAFF. The CDR3 coding sequence is TGTGCCAGCAGTACCCAAGAGGGAATGAACACTGAAGCTTTCTTT. This chain connects TRBV6-1 to TRBJ1-1; unclear D gene. The CDR3 has 15 amino acids. V was trimmed by 5 bases and J by 0 bases, leaving 13 bases between them. CDR1 is MNHNS and CDR2 is SASEGT in the germline V gene.

As DNA, the CDR3 is TGCAGCGTTGTGGGGCAGTATGGCTACACCTTC. Encoded protein: CSVVGQYGYTF. This rearrangement joins TRBV29-1 to TRBJ1-2; TRBD1 is a possible D gene (5 bases). V lost 4 bases and J 5 bases, leaving 8 bases between the germline ends. CDR1 and CDR2 from the germline V gene are SQVTM and ANQGSEA. The CDR3 is 11 amino acids. The full variable domain, rest sourced from reference TRBV29-1 and TRBJ1-2, is SAVISQKPSRDICQRGTSLTIQCQVDSQVTMMFWYRQQPGQSLTLIATANQGSEATYESGFVIDKFPISRPNLTFSTLTVSNMSPEDSSIYLCSVVGQYGYTFGSGTRLTVV.

V is TRBV14 and J is TRBJ2-2; weak D call: TRBD1 (6 bases). The CDR3 runs 14 residues. V dropped 4 bases and J dropped 9 bases, with 15 bases sitting between them. Germline CDR1 reads SGHDN; CDR2 reads FVKESK. This CDR3 is CASSLKRGNWELFF. The CDR3 DNA follows: TGTGCCAGCAGCCTCAAAAGGGGGAACTGGGAGCTGTTTTTT.

This clonotype was seen a few times. V usage is TRBV6-5 and J usage is TRBJ1-5; perhaps TRBD1 as D (6 bases). The CDR3 contains 13 residues. Germline V lookup: CDR1 MNHEY, CDR2 SVGAGI. V gave up 8 bases and J gave up 3 bases, with 11 bases separating them. CDR3 loop: CASGPGVNQPQHF. Written as DNA, the CDR3 is TGTGCCAGCGGGCCAGGGGTCAATCAGCCCCAGCATTTT.

V usage is TRBV9 and J usage is TRBJ1-2; maybe TRBD1 (5 bases). The CDR3 spans 14 residues. Trimming took 0 bases from V and 4 from J, leaving 10 bases between them. Germline loops: CDR1 SGDLS, CDR2 YYNGEE. DNA of the CDR3: TGTGCCAGCAGCGTAGGAGAGGGGACCTATGGCTACACCTTC. Protein sequence: CASSVGEGTYGYTF.

The rearrangement uses TRBV10-2 and TRBJ2-7, with D maybe TRBD2 (6 bases). The CDR3 length is 16 residues. Trimming pared 0 bases from V and 4 bases from J, leaving 16 bases between. Germline V gene lookup returns CDR1 WSHSY and CDR2 SAAADI. The CDR3 is CASSESQGSGGYEQYF. The CDR3 nucleotides are TGCGCCAGCAGTGAGTCCCAAGGTAGCGGAGGGTACGAGCAGTACTTC.

This clonotype was observed a few times. The V and J genes are TRBV12-3 or TRBV12-4 and TRBJ2-1; 7 bases match TRBD2. The CDR3 spans 13 residues. Trimming removed 5 bases from V and 10 bases from J; junction bases left unmatched: 8. The CDR3 DNA follows: TGTGCCAGCAGTAGCGGGGCCCCGGGGGAGCAGTTCTTC. Its translation: CASSSGAPGEQFF.

This clonotype has a handful of counts. This sequence joins TRBV2 and TRBJ2-7, with D possibly being TRBD2 (6 bases). CDR3 length: 14 amino acids. The V and J ends lost 8 bases and 0 bases respectively, with 14 bases between them. Germline V gene sequence: CDR1 SNHLY, CDR2 FYNNEI. The CDR3 DNA sequence: TGTGCCAGCTCCGGGACTTCTCTCTCCTACGAGCAGTACTTC. Protein: CASSGTSLSYEQYF.

This clonotype showed up many times. This rearrangement joins TRBV3-1 to TRBJ2-1, with TRBD2 as a possible D gene (6 bases). CDR1 and CDR2 from the germline V gene are LGHDT and YNNKEL (reference sequence). This CDR3 comprises 17 residues. V lost 3 bases and J lost 5, with 20 bases in between. The CDR3 loop reads CASSHPSTSRGNNEQFF. CDR3 DNA: TGTGCCAGCAGCCACCCCTCTACTAGTCGGGGGAACAATGAGCAGTTCTTC.

This chain connects TRBV6-5 to TRBJ2-7; D unclear. Trimming left V 0 bases short and J 2 bases short, with 8 bases between. The CDR3 extends over 14 amino acids. CDR1 is MNHEY and CDR2 is SVGAGI in the germline V gene. The CDR3 reads CASSYSNSAYEQYF. In nucleotides, the CDR3 is TGTGCCAGCAGTTACTCGAACAGCGCCTACGAGCAGTACTTC.